The rows below give T cell receptor beta chains drawn from one sample of a study of human T cells and chemical hapten exposure. TCRdb re-called the RACE reads through MiXCR, storing one row per CDR3 protein. The table shows some 100,000 distinct CDR3 sequences, with about 9.3% occurring only once. Sequencing used whole blood, obtained in connection with sensitization to the hapten diphenylcyclopropenone (DPC). The receptors derive from a woman in her forties with alopecia areata. Some clones in this sample may be carry-over from other donors' samples. The CDR3 runs from the conserved cysteine through the conserved F or W. Each record gives: D gene, clone size, V gene, J gene, CDR3 DNA, CDR3 protein. D genes are given only for firm matches. Size is stated for part of the rows, as once, few or many counts, or as a class when the clone is expanded.

>TRBD2|many|TRBV28|TRBJ2-3
TGTGCCAGCAGTTATCCTCTAGCGGGAGAGGTGTATTTT
CASSYPLAGEVYF
>.|few|TRBV3-2|TRBJ2-1
TGTGCCAGCAGCCAGCTTAGCGGGAGGCGCTCCTACAATGAGCAGTTCTTC
CASSQLSGRRSYNEQFF
>.|.|TRBV12-3/TRBV12-4|TRBJ1-4
TGTGCCAGCAGTTTTACAGGGAGGATTGAAAAACTGTTTTTT
CASSFTGRIEKLFF
>.|many|TRBV27|TRBJ1-5
TGTGCCAGCAGCCCAAGGACAGTTAGCAATCAGCCCCAGCATTTT
CASSPRTVSNQPQHF
>.|many|TRBV12-3/TRBV12-4|TRBJ1-5
TGTGCCAGCAGTTTTTCGGCCGGATCCTATTATAGCAATCAGCCCCAGCATTTT
CASSFSAGSYYSNQPQHF
>.|many|TRBV18|TRBJ1-3
TGTGCCAGCTCAGCGACAGTTGGACACTCTGGAAACACCATATATTTT
CASSATVGHSGNTIYF
>TRBD2|.|TRBV20-1|TRBJ2-1
TGCAGTGCTAGCGGTAAAAGCGGGAGCCTGTTCGGTGCGCAGTTCTTC
CSASGKSGSLFGAQFF
>.|.|TRBV30|TRBJ1-5
TGTGCCTGGAGTGTAAGGGGGTCTGGCAATCAGCCCCAGCATTTT
CAWSVRGSGNQPQHF
>.|many|TRBV27|TRBJ2-7
TGTGCCACCACCGGGACTGGGGTCGAGCAGTACTTC
CATTGTGVEQYF
>.|.|TRBV4-2|TRBJ1-4
TGTGCCAGCAGCCAAGTGGTGACAGGACACACAACTAATGAAAAACTGTTTTTT
CASSQVVTGHTTNEKLFF
>TRBD1|.|TRBV12-3/TRBV12-4|TRBJ2-7
TGTGCCAGCAGCCCCGCCGACAGGGGGCGTACCTACGAGCAGTACTTC
CASSPADRGRTYEQYF
>.|few|TRBV14|TRBJ1-1
TGTGCCAGCAGCCAAGTGGCTGGGGGAGCTTTCTTT
CASSQVAGGAFF
>.|many|TRBV20-1|TRBJ2-7
TGCAGTGCCCCCCGCGGAGTGTCGTTCGGGGCAGCGCGGGGCCCCTACGAGCAGTACTTC
CSAPRGVSFGAARGPYEQYF
>.|.|TRBV29-1|TRBJ2-5
TGCAGCGTTGCGGAGGAGACCCAGTACTTC
CSVAEETQYF
>.|.|TRBV12-3/TRBV12-4|TRBJ1-1
TGTGCCACCGCGGGACCCAAGAACACTGAAGCTTTCTTT
CATAGPKNTEAFF
>.|few|TRBV20-1|TRBJ2-7
TGCAGTGCTTTCGACAGTGCTAGCTCCTACGAGCAGTACTTC
CSAFDSASSYEQYF
>TRBD1|.|TRBV4-3|TRBJ2-7
TGCGCCAGCAGCCCCAGGGACAGGGGATCCTACGAGCAGTACTTC
CASSPRDRGSYEQYF
>.|few|TRBV4-1|TRBJ2-2
TGCGCCAGCAGCCACAGTGGCACCGGGGAGCTGTTTTTT
CASSHSGTGELFF
>.|many|TRBV7-6|TRBJ2-5
TGTGCCAGCAGCTTATCTTTCCAAGAGACCCAGTACTTC
CASSLSFQETQYF
>.|many|TRBV6-2/TRBV6-3|TRBJ2-7
TGTGCCAGCAGTTCTCCCTCGACGTCTAAGCCAGGGGAGCAGTACTTC
CASSSPSTSKPGEQYF
>.|many|TRBV4-3|TRBJ2-1
TGCGCCAGCAGCCAAGAAGGCTCGACTGTACTTAACAATGAGCAGTTCTTC
CASSQEGSTVLNNEQFF
>TRBD1|many|TRBV28|TRBJ1-2
TGTGCCAGCAGTTTAAGTGGGGGACAGGGATATGGCTACACCTTC
CASSLSGGQGYGYTF
>.|.|TRBV12-3/TRBV12-4|TRBJ1-1
TGTGCCAGCAGCCGGGGGGCTGAAGCTTTCTTT
CASSRGAEAFF
>.|few|TRBV12-3/TRBV12-4|TRBJ1-2
TGTGCCAGCAGTTTGACGGGGGCCCCCTATGGCTACACCTTC
CASSLTGAPYGYTF
>.|many|TRBV28|TRBJ2-3
TGTGCCAGCAGTTTCCTGACAGGAGCGGGCACAGATACGCAGTATTTT
CASSFLTGAGTDTQYF
>TRBD1|.|TRBV27|TRBJ2-1
TGTGCCAGCAGTTCTCAATGGACAGGGGCGAACAATGAGCAGTTCTTC
CASSSQWTGANNEQFF
>TRBD1|.|TRBV12-3/TRBV12-4|TRBJ1-6
TGTGCCAGCAGTTTGGGGACAGGGGTTGGCTCACCCCTCCACTTT
CASSLGTGVGSPLHF
>.|many|TRBV9|TRBJ2-7
TGTGCCAGCAGCGTAGGAACGGGCCTCTACGAGCAGTACTTC
CASSVGTGLYEQYF